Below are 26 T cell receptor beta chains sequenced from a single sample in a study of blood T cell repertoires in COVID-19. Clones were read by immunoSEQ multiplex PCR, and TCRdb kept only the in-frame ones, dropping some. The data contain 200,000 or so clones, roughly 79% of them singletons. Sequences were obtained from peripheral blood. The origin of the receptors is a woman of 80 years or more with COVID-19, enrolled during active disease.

The CDR3 region is CASSFGTGHYEQYF. Written as DNA, the CDR3 is TGTGCCAGCAGTTTCGGGACAGGACACTACGAGCAGTACTTC. The chain is built from TRBV28 and TRBJ2-7; 8 nucleotides match TRBD1. The V gene end was trimmed by 3 bases and the J gene end by 3 bases; junction bases not matched to a gene: 4. The CDR3 extends over 14 amino acids. CDR1 and CDR2 (germline): MDHEN, SYDVKM.

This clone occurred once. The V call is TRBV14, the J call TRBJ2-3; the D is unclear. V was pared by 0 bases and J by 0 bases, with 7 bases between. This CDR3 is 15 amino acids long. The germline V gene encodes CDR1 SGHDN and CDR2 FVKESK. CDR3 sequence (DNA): TGTGCCAGCAGCCAAGAGACACCTAGCACAGATACGCAGTATTTT. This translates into CASSQETPSTDTQYF. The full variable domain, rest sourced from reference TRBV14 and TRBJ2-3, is EAGVTQFPSHSVIEKGQTVTLRCDPISGHDNLYWYRRVMGKEIKFLLHFVKESKQDESGMPNNRFLAERTGGTYSTLKVQPAELEDSGVYFCASSQETPSTDTQYFGPGTRLTVL.

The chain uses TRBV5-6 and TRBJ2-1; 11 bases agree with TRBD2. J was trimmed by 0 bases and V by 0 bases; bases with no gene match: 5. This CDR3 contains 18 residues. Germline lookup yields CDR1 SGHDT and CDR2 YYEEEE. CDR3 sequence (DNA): TGTGCCAGCAGCTTGGATCCTAGCGGGAGGAGCTCCTACAATGAGCAGTTCTTC. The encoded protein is CASSLDPSGRSSYNEQFF.

The CDR3 DNA reads as TGTGCCAGCAGCTTGGACCCAGGGTACTCCTACGAGCAGTACTTC. It specifies CASSLDPGYSYEQYF. This sequence joins TRBV5-5 and TRBJ2-7; D is possibly TRBD1 (5 bases). V was pared by 0 bases and J by 0 bases, with 10 bases between. The germline V gene has CDR1 SGHKS and CDR2 YYEKEE (reference sequence). The CDR3 covers 15 residues.

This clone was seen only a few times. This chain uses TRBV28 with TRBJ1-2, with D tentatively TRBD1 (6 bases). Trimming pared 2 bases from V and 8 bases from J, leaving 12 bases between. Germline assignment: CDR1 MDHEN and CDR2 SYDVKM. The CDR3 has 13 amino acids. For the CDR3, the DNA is TGTGCCAGCAGTTTACCACAGGGATACGGCTACACCTTC. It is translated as CASSLPQGYGYTF.

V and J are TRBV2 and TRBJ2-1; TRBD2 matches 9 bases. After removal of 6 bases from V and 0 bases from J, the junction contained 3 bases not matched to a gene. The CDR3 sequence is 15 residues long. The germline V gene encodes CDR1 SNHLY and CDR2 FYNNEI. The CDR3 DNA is TGTGCCAGCAGCCTACTAGCGGGCTCCTACAATGAGCAGTTCTTC. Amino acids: CASSLLAGSYNEQFF. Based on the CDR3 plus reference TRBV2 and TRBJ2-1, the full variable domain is EPEVTQTPSHQVTQMGQEVILRCVPISNHLYFYWYRQILGQKVEFLVSFYNNEISEKSEIFDDQFSVERPDGSNFTLKIRSTKLEDSAMYFCASSLLAGSYNEQFFGPGTRLTVL.

This chain's CDR3 is CASSRGLANYGYTF. For the CDR3, the DNA is TGTGCCAGCAGTAGGGGCTTAGCTAACTATGGCTACACCTTC. This chain uses TRBV28 with TRBJ1-2; D perhaps matches TRBD1 (5 bases). V was cut by 5 bases and J by 0 bases, with 10 bases left in between. The germline V gene encodes CDR1 MDHEN and CDR2 SYDVKM. The CDR3 extends over 14 amino acids.

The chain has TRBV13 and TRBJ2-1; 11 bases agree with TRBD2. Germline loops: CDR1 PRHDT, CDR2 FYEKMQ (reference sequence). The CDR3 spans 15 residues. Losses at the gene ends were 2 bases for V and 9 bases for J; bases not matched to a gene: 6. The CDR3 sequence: CASSLFLAGGPEQFF. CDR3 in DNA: TGTGCCAGCAGCTTATTCTTAGCGGGGGGGCCTGAGCAGTTCTTC.

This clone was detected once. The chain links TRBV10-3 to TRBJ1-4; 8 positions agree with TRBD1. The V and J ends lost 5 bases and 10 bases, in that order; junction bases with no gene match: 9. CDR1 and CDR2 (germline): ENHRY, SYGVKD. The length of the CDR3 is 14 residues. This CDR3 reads CAISQDRELGKLFF. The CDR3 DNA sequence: TGTGCCATCAGTCAGGACAGGGAACTGGGAAAACTGTTTTTT.

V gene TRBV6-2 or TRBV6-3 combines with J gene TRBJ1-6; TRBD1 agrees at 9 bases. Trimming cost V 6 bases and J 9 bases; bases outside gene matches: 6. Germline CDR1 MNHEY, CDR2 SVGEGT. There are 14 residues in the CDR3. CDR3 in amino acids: CASSPGTGTSPLHF. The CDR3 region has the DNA TGTGCCAGCAGCCCCGGGACAGGGACTTCACCCCTCCACTTT.

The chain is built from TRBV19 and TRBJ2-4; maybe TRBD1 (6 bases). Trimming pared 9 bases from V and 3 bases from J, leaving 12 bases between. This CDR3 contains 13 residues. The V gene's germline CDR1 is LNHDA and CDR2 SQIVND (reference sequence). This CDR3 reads CASQGPGKNIQYF. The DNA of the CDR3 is TGTGCCAGCCAGGGGCCGGGCAAAAACATTCAGTACTTC.

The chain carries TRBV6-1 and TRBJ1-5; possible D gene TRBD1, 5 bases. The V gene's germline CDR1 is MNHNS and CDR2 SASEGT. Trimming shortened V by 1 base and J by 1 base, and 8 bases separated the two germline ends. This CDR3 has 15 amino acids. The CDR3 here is CASSEVGGSNQPQHF. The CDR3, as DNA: TGTGCCAGCAGTGAAGTCGGGGGAAGCAATCAGCCCCAGCATTTT.

CDR3 in amino acids: CASSYQAGYYEQYF. In DNA form, the CDR3 reads TGTGCCAGCAGTTACCAAGCAGGGTACTACGAGCAGTACTTC. The gene calls are TRBV6-6 and TRBJ2-7; tentatively, D is TRBD1 (5 bases). The germline V gene encodes CDR1 MNHNY and CDR2 SVGAGI (reference sequence). The CDR3 contains 14 residues. V lost 2 bases and J lost 3, with 11 bases in between.

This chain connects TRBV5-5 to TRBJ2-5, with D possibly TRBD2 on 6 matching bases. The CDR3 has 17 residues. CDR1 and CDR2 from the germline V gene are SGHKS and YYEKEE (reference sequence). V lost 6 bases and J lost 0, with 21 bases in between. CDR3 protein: CASKYRRAIIDQETQYF. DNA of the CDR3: TGTGCCAGCAAGTACAGGAGGGCGATAATAGACCAAGAGACCCAGTACTTC.

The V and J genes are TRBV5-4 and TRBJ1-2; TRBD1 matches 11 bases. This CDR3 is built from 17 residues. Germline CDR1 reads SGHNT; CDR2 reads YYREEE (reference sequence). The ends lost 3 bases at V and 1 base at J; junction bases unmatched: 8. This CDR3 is CASSSGQGASLNYGYTF. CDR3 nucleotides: TGTGCCAGCAGCTCAGGACAGGGGGCCTCACTTAACTATGGCTACACCTTC.

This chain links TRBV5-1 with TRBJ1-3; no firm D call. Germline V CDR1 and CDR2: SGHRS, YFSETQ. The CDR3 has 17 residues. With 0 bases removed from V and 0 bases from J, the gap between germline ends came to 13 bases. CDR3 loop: CASSLEARQSSGNTIYF. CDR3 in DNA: TGCGCCAGCAGCTTGGAGGCTCGACAAAGCTCTGGAAACACCATATATTTT.

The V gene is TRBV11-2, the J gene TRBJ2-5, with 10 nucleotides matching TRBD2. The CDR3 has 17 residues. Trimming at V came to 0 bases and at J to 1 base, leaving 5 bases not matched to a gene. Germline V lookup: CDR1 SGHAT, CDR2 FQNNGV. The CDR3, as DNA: TGTGCCAGCAGCTTAGATTTAAGCGGGGGGGCCCAAGAGACCCAGTACTTC. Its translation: CASSLDLSGGAQETQYF.

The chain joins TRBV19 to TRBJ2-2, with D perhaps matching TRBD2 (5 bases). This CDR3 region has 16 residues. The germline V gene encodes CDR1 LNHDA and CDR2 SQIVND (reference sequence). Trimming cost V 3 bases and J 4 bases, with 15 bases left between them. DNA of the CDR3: TGTGCCAGTAGTATGGAAGTCAGGAGGCCCACCGGGGAGCTGTTTTTT. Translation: CASSMEVRRPTGELFF. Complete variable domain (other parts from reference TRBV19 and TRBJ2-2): DGGITQSPKYLFRKEGQNVTLSCEQNLNHDAMYWYRQDPGQGLRLIYYSQIVNDFQKGDIAEGYSVSREKKESFPLTVTSAQKNPTAFYLCASSMEVRRPTGELFFGEGSRLTVL.

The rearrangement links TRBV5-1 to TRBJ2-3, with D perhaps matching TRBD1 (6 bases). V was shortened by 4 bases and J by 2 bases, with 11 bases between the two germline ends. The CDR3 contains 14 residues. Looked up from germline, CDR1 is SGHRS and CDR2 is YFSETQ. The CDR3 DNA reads TGCGCCAGCAGCCCCCAGGGGTCCACAGATACGCAGTATTTT. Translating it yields CASSPQGSTDTQYF. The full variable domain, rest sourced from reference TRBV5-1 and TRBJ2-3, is KAGVTQTPRYLIKTRGQQVTLSCSPISGHRSVSWYQQTPGQGLQFLFEYFSETQRNKGNFPGRFSGRQFSNSRSEMNVSTLELGDSALYLCASSPQGSTDTQYFGPGTRLTVL.

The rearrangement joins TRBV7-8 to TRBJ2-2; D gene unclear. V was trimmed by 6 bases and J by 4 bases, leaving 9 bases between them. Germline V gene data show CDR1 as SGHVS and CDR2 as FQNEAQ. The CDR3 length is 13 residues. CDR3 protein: CASRSGPTGELFF. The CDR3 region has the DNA TGTGCCAGCAGATCTGGGCCCACCGGGGAGCTGTTTTTT.

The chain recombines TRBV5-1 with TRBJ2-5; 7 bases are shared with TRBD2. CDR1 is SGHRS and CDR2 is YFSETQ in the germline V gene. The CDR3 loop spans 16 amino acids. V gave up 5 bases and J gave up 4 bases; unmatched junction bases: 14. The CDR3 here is CASRNGGLGEGETQYF. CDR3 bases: TGCGCCAGCAGAAATGGTGGACTAGGGGAGGGAGAGACCCAGTACTTC.

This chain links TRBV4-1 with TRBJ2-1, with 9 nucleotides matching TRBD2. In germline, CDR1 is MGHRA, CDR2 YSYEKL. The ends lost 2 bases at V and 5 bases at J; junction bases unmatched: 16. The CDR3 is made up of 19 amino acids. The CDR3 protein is CASSQFSPSLAGAHNEQFF. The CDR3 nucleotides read TGCGCCAGCAGCCAATTCTCCCCCTCACTAGCGGGTGCACACAATGAGCAGTTCTTC.

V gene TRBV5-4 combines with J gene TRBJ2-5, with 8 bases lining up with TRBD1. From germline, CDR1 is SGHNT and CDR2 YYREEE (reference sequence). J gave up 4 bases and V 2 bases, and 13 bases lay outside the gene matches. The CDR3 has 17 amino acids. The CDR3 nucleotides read TGTGCCAGCAGCTTTCGCCCCGGGACAGGTCTCAGAGAGACCCAGTACTTC. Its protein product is CASSFRPGTGLRETQYF.

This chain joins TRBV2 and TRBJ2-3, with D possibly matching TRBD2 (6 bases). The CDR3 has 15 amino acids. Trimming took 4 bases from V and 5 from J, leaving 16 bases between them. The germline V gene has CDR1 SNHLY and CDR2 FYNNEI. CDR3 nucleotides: TGTGCCAGCAGTGCCTCTTGGGGACTGGTAGATACGCAGTATTTT. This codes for CASSASWGLVDTQYF.

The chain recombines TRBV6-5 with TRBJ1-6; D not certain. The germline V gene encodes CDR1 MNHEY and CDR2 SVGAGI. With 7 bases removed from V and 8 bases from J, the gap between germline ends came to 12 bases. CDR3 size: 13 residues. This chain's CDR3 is CASKLERHSPLHF. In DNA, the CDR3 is TGTGCCAGCAAACTCGAGAGGCATTCACCCCTCCACTTT.

CDR3 protein: CAVEGLGTEAFF. The CDR3 DNA reads TGTGCCGTGGAGGGGTTGGGCACTGAAGCTTTCTTT. The chain uses TRBV6-5 and TRBJ1-1; D perhaps matches TRBD1 (5 bases). V was pared by 11 bases and J by 4 bases, with 14 bases between. This CDR3 region has 12 residues. Per germline, CDR1 MNHEY and CDR2 SVGAGI.